The 17 T cell receptor beta chains presented below share a single source sample, sequenced in a study of glioma-infiltrating T cells (TCRdb year 2016). The instrument was an Illumina MiSeq. The iRepertoire nested amplicon-rescue multiplex PCR (arm-PCR) platform was used to amplify TCR alpha and beta CDR3 regions from RNA. TCRdb passed the public sequencing reads through fastp at Q25 and MiXCR, retaining productive beta sequences. A single entry per CDR3 protein holds the most common genes and DNA from its merged rows. The sample profile shows roughly 100,000 distinct CDR3 sequences; roughly 40% of them were found once. The top ten constitute less than 45% of the sample. Sequences were obtained from glioma tissue, nonneoplastic brain tissue, or PBMCs (not recorded which). These receptors originate from a human donor with low-grade glioma or glioblastoma, undergoing nonglioma brain surgery, or in good health (not recorded which).

A word on this clonotype: A much larger clone is a single base away; this may be a read error. V gene TRBV5-1 combines with J gene TRBJ2-2; D assignment may be TRBD1 or TRBD2 (5 bases each). This CDR3 region has 15 residues. Germline-derived CDR1 and CDR2 are SGHRS and YFSETQ. The DNA of the CDR3 is TGCGCCAGCAGCTTGGCTCCAGGGTTTGCCGGGGAGCTGCTTTTT. It yields the protein CASSLAPGFAGELLF. Supplemented by reference TRBV5-1 and TRBJ2-2, the full variable domain reads KAGVTQTPRYLIKTRGQQVTLSCSPISGHRSVSWYQQTPGQGLQFLFEYFSETQRNKGNFPGRFSGRQFSNSRSEMNVSTLELGDSALYLCASSLAPGFAGELLFGEGSRLTVL.

There are many counts of this clonotype. This chain links TRBV27 with TRBJ2-7; a possible D gene is TRBD1 (7 bases). Germline V gene data show CDR1 as MNHEY and CDR2 as SMNVEV (reference sequence). V shed 5 bases and J shed 0 bases, with 11 bases lying between them. This CDR3 has 14 residues. The DNA of the CDR3 is TGTGCCAGCAGTATCCAGGGGGGCTCCTACGAGCAGTACTTC. Encoded protein: CASSIQGGSYEQYF.

In this sample, this clonotype turned up many times. The V gene is TRBV6-2 or TRBV6-3, the J gene TRBJ2-3; 7 bases match TRBD2. CDR3 length equals 15 residues. Germline V gives CDR1 MNHEY, CDR2 SVGEGT. V lost 5 bases and J lost 0; bases outside the gene matches: 5. CDR3 DNA sequence: TGTGCCAGCAGTCTACTAGCGCCTAGCACAGATACGCAGTATTTT. It is translated as CASSLLAPSTDTQYF.

This clonotype has ten or more counts. V gene TRBV6-1 combines with J gene TRBJ2-5; D possibly corresponds to TRBD2 (5 bases). Germline-derived CDR1 and CDR2 are MNHNS and SASEGT. V lost 8 bases to trimming and J lost 4 bases, with 14 bases between them. The CDR3 runs 13 residues. CDR3 protein: CASGRGFRETQYF. The DNA of the CDR3 is TGTGCCAGCGGCCGCGGGTTCCGAGAGACCCAGTACTTC.

The table lists this clonotype with many counts. The chain links TRBV19 to TRBJ2-1, with 8 bases lining up with TRBD2. The V gene end was trimmed by 10 bases and the J gene end by 5 bases; junction bases not matched to a gene: 4. This CDR3 has 12 residues. Germline assignment: CDR1 LNHDA and CDR2 SQIVND (reference sequence). This CDR3 reads CATSSGDNEQFF. The CDR3 DNA is TGTGCCACCAGTAGCGGGGACAATGAGCAGTTCTTC.

In the case of this clonotype: The germline gene is not matched at one end of the junction; a read error may be the cause. The chain has TRBV12-3 or TRBV12-4 and TRBJ1-1, with D possibly matching TRBD1 (6 bases). This CDR3 has 15 amino acids. The CDR3 is CASSHGEAGDTEAFF. The CDR3 coding sequence is TGCGCCAGCAGCCACGGGGAGGCAGGGGACACTGAAGCTTTCTTT.

This clonotype was detected only once. The chain uses TRBV28 and TRBJ2-7; TRBD1 aligns across 9 bases. The CDR3 spans 17 residues. Germline assignment: CDR1 MDHEN and CDR2 SYDVKM. Trimming took 7 bases from V and 0 from J; bases not matched to a gene: 13. CDR3 loop: CASTSRAGTGSSYEQYF. The DNA of the CDR3 is TGTGCCAGCACCTCAAGGGCCGGGACAGGGAGCTCCTACGAGCAGTACTTC.

A word on this clonotype: A much larger clone lies one base from this, so it may be a read error. The chain uses TRBV5-1 and TRBJ2-1; 11 nucleotides align to TRBD2. This CDR3 has 15 residues. V lost 4 bases, J lost 8 bases, and 8 bases stayed unmatched. Germline assignment: CDR1 SGHRS and CDR2 YFSETQ. CDR3 residues: CASSRETSGIDEQFF. The CDR3 region has the DNA TGCGCCAGCAGCCGCGAGACTAGCGGGATCGATGAGCAGTTCTTC.

The rearrangement uses TRBV20-1 and TRBJ2-3, with D possibly being TRBD2 (6 bases). This CDR3 region has 16 residues. The V and J ends lost 0 bases and 2 bases respectively, with 15 bases between them. The germline gives CDR1 DFQATT, CDR2 SNEGSKA (reference sequence). In DNA, the CDR3 is TGCAGTGCTAGAGATCCCCGGGAGTCTATCACAGATACGCAGTATTTT. It is translated as CSARDPRESITDTQYF.

The V gene is TRBV20-1, the J gene TRBJ2-5; TRBD2 agrees at 10 bases. CDR3 length: 15 residues. V was pared by 3 bases and J by 6 bases, with 10 bases of the junction left unmatched. Germline CDR1 is DFQATT and CDR2 is SNEGSKA (reference sequence). The CDR3 spells CSASSLAGVGQTQYF. CDR3 in DNA: TGCAGTGCTAGTAGTCTAGCGGGGGTGGGACAGACCCAGTACTTC.

For this clonotype: A single base separates this from a much larger clone, so it may be a read error. The V gene is TRBV18, the J gene TRBJ2-6, with TRBD1 as a possible D gene (6 bases). The germline CDR1 and CDR2 sequences are KGHSH and LQKENI. This CDR3 contains 16 residues. The CDR3 DNA reads TGTGCCAGCTCACCACGCAGGGGCTCTGGGGCCAACGTCCCGACTTTC. Translating gives CASSPRRGSGANVPTF. Complete variable domain (other parts from reference TRBV18 and TRBJ2-6): NAGVMQNPRHLVRRRGQEARLRCSPMKGHSHVYWYRQLPEEGLKFMVYLQKENIIDESGMPKERFSAEFPKEGPSILRIQQVVRGDSAAYFCASSPRRGSGANVPTFGAGSRLTVL.

On this clonotype: A much larger clone lies a single base off, so this may be a read error. The V call is TRBV11-2, the J call TRBJ2-1; no definite D call. CDR1 is SGHAT and CDR2 is FQNNGV in the germline V gene. The CDR3 length is 15 residues. The CDR3 coding sequence is TGTGCCAGCAGCAAGACCCCGGGCCAGTACAGTGAGCAGTTCTTC. Translated, it gives CASSKTPGQYSEQFF.

This clonotype showed up many times. The chain couples TRBV19 to TRBJ2-3, with D uncertain. CDR3 size: 12 residues. V gave up 3 bases and J gave up 5 bases, with 6 bases separating them. In germline, CDR1 is LNHDA, CDR2 SQIVND (reference sequence). In nucleotides, the CDR3 is TGTGCCAGTAGTATTCGTGGAGATACGCAGTATTTT. Protein product: CASSIRGDTQYF.

This chain connects TRBV29-1 to TRBJ2-7, with unresolved D. From germline, CDR1 is SQVTM and CDR2 ANQGSEA. V lost 4 bases and J 3 bases, leaving 16 bases between the germline ends. The CDR3 contains 14 residues. In DNA form, the CDR3 reads TGCAGCGTTGGTGGTGGCAGAACCTACTACGAGCAGTACTTC. Its translation is CSVGGGRTYYEQYF.

With regard to this clonotype: This may come from a read error, since a much larger clone is one base off. The chain carries TRBV11-2 and TRBJ1-5; D might be TRBD1 (6 bases). Germline values: CDR1 SGHAT, CDR2 FQNNGV. The CDR3 is made up of 15 amino acids. The germline V and J ends were trimmed by 4 bases and 1 base, with 11 bases remaining between them. The CDR3 nucleotides are TGTGCCAGCAGCTACGGAGGACAGAGCAATCAGCCCCAGCATTTT. Encoded protein: CASSYGGQSNQPQHF. The full variable domain, completed using reference TRBV11-2 and TRBJ1-5, is EAGVAQSPRYKIIEKRQSVAFWCNPISGHATLYWYQQILGQGPKLLIQFQNNGVVDDSQLPKDRFSAERLKGVDSTLKIQPAKLEDSAVYLCASSYGGQSNQPQHFGDGTRLSIL.

This clonotype was observed many times. CDR3 region: CSAQPTSTEAFF. The DNA for the CDR3 is TGCAGTGCCCAGCCCACCAGTACTGAAGCTTTCTTT. The rearrangement joins TRBV20-1 to TRBJ1-1; D is unclear. The CDR3 has 12 residues. V was pared by 6 bases and J by 5 bases, with 13 bases between. Germline CDR1 and CDR2: DFQATT and SNEGSKA (reference sequence).

In regard to this clonotype: A much larger clone sits a single nucleotide away, making a read error possible. The V gene is TRBV2, the J gene TRBJ2-7; perhaps TRBD1 as D (6 bases). V lost 4 bases and J 5 bases, leaving 12 bases between the germline ends. The V gene's germline CDR1 is SNHLY and CDR2 FYNNEI. This CDR3 region has 13 residues. The CDR3 protein is CASSGGQGHEQYF. Written as DNA, the CDR3 is TGTGCCAGCAGTGGGGGGCAGGGCCACGAGCAGTACTTC.